Listed below are T cell receptor beta chains from one sample, sequenced in a study of T cell responses to AZD1222 COVID-19 vaccine. Sequenced by immunoSEQ multiplex PCR; TCRdb stores in-frame clones only, minus some. The sample has about 150,000 clones; approximately 90% are singletons. This specimen consisted of peripheral blood, obtained on day 0 of AZD1222 vaccination. The source of these receptors is an adult in good health. Each CDR3 is given without its conserved first and last residue. Fields, in order: J gene, D gene, clone size, V gene, CDR3 protein. A D gene is named only where the DNA matches it firmly. Clone size is shown for a subset of rows, as once, few, many or a class of expanded clone.

>TRBJ1-2|TRBD1|-|TRBV7-2
ASSLGLRGTGGAGYGYT
>TRBJ1-2|TRBD1|few|TRBV28
ASHLDRERVLGFYGYT
>TRBJ2-7|TRBD2|-|TRBV6-1
ASGRGGYEQY
>TRBJ1-5|-|-|TRBV2
ASSEGRVSNQPQH
>TRBJ2-3|TRBD1|-|TRBV7-3
ASSADREDTQY
>TRBJ2-3|-|-|TRBV27
ASSFSLKITQY
>TRBJ1-3|-|-|TRBV5-4
ASRNESSGNTIY
>TRBJ2-4|TRBD1|-|TRBV4-1
ASSPTGFQGAWIQY
>TRBJ2-2|-|-|TRBV4-3
ASSQDGDKSYTGELF
>TRBJ2-5|-|-|TRBV24-1
ATSDLGPFETQY
>TRBJ1-1|TRBD1|-|TRBV4-3
ASSQRQGMNTEAF
>TRBJ1-2|-|-|TRBV24-1
ATSQRPNYGYT
>TRBJ2-1|TRBD2|once|TRBV28
ASSKRLAGGYGDEQF
>TRBJ1-2|-|-|TRBV6-5
ASATGSFGGYT
>TRBJ1-5|-|-|TRBV3-1/TRBV3-2
ASSQGTFSGQPQH
>TRBJ1-3|-|-|TRBV7-9
ASSPGGSRSGNTIY
>TRBJ1-2|-|-|TRBV24-1
ATSDLQGYGYT
>TRBJ2-7|-|few|TRBV11-2
ASSLTNSEEQY
>TRBJ1-1|-|-|TRBV2
ASGRRRPAGTEAF
>TRBJ1-1|-|-|TRBV6-5
ASSYSTETFSEAF
>TRBJ2-2|-|once|TRBV7-3
ASSLTGNTGELF
>TRBJ2-7|-|-|TRBV9
ASSVDNSYEQY
>TRBJ2-3|TRBD1|-|TRBV13
ASSYRTGGTDTQY
>TRBJ2-2|-|-|TRBV24-1
ATSEVGSRGTGELF
>TRBJ1-5|-|-|TRBV18
ASSPMDGPQH
>TRBJ2-7|-|once|TRBV6-2/TRBV6-3
ASSLQGEGLGYEQY
>TRBJ1-1|-|-|TRBV15
ATSRDYRGFHTEAF
>TRBJ1-1|-|-|TRBV6-1
ASSDRVKMNTEAF
>TRBJ2-7|TRBD1|-|TRBV19
ASSPGTGGYEQY
>TRBJ2-2|-|-|TRBV6-5
ASRPTTGELF
>TRBJ1-2|-|-|TRBV21-1
SSLLGHPTSGYT
>TRBJ1-2|-|-|TRBV28
ASSLQGGRGYT
>TRBJ2-3|-|-|TRBV24-1
ATSDPGEGASTDTQY
>TRBJ2-7|TRBD2|-|TRBV9
ASSGIGTSGRSGEQY
>TRBJ1-2|-|-|TRBV5-8
ASSLFGQGGNYGYT
>TRBJ1-1|TRBD1|-|TRBV28
ASSPTGANTEAF
>TRBJ1-1|-|-|TRBV6-2/TRBV6-3
ASSYAVPATEAF
>TRBJ2-1|-|once|TRBV5-1
ASSWDASYNEQF
>TRBJ1-6|-|once|TRBV19
ASSSTARGIRPLH
>TRBJ2-1|-|-|TRBV7-9
ASSLTSRGYNEQF
>TRBJ2-2|TRBD1|-|TRBV7-6
ASSLVLQGDTGELF
>TRBJ1-6|-|-|TRBV28
ASSSNSPLH
>TRBJ2-5|-|-|TRBV3-1/TRBV3-2
ASSHRQVLRETQY
>TRBJ2-1|TRBD2|-|TRBV9
ASSNSPGAGSGNEQF
>TRBJ1-6|-|-|TRBV7-2
ASSNGGPGLPLH
>TRBJ2-1|TRBD1|-|TRBV15
ATSTLRGTGNNEQF